One sample yielded the 23 T cell receptor beta chains listed below, sequenced in a study of metastatic and nonmetastatic thyroid tumors. None of the patients had undergone any treatment ahead of thyroid surgery. MiXCR reprocessed the PCR reads for TCRdb. The sample records 20,000 to 25,000 clones, about 24% being singletons. Sequenced material: tumor tissue. These receptors were collected from a male donor with papillary thyroid cancer or a benign thyroid nodule (not recorded which). Some clones in this sample may be carry-over from other donors' samples.

This clone was seen ten or more times. V gene TRBV6-5 combines with J gene TRBJ2-2, with D possibly TRBD2 on 5 matching bases. The germline gives CDR1 MNHEY, CDR2 SVGAGI. V shed 0 bases and J shed 4 bases, with 12 bases lying between them. This CDR3 has 16 amino acids. The CDR3 DNA reads TGTGCCAGCAGTTACTCGTCTAGCAGATCCACCGGGGAGCTGTTTTTT. Protein: CASSYSSSRSTGELFF.

This rearrangement joins TRBV28 to TRBJ2-5, with a weak D call TRBD2 (7 bases). The DNA end is more similar to TRBJ2-1, so the J call may be wrong. This CDR3 region has 14 residues. Per the germline V gene, CDR1 is MDHEN and CDR2 is SYDVKM. CDR3 sequence reads: CASNRGRAGETQFF. CDR3 in DNA: TGTGCCAGCAATAGGGGGAGGGCCGGTGAGACCCAGTTCTTC.

There are many counts of this clone. This chain uses TRBV5-1 with TRBJ2-1; tentatively, D is TRBD2 (6 bases). The CDR3 extends over 15 amino acids. Germline assignment: CDR1 SGHRS and CDR2 YFSETQ. Trimming took 4 bases from V and 5 from J, leaving 16 bases between them. The CDR3 coding sequence is TGCGCCAGCAGCCTAGCGATTGGAGACCACAATGAGCAGTTCTTC. Translating gives CASSLAIGDHNEQFF.

There are many counts of this clone. DNA for the CDR3: TGTGCCATCAGGGGGGATGGCGGAAGCACAGATACGCAGTATTTT. Protein: CAIRGDGGSTDTQYF. The chain employs TRBV10-3 and TRBJ2-3, with D perhaps assigned TRBD1 or TRBD2 (5 bases each). This CDR3 has 15 amino acids. The germline V and J ends were trimmed by 6 bases and 0 bases, with 13 bases remaining between them. From germline, CDR1 is ENHRY and CDR2 SYGVKD.

In regard to this clone: The junction departs from germline at one end; a sequencing error may be responsible. This chain's CDR3 is CASTESGHLRNYDQYF. The CDR3 DNA sequence: TGTGCCAGCACCGAGTCGGGACATCTTAGAAACTACGATCAGTACTTC. The gene calls are TRBV11-2 and TRBJ2-7, with D tentatively TRBD1 (6 bases). The CDR3 sequence is 16 residues long. Germline CDR1 is SGHAT and CDR2 is FQNNGV. The full variable domain, with the rest looked up from reference TRBV11-2 and TRBJ2-7, is EAGVAQSPRYKIIEKRQSVAFWCNPISGHATLYWYQQILGQGPKLLIQFQNNGVVDDSQLPKDRFSAERLKGVDSTLKIQPAKLEDSAVYLCASTESGHLRNYDQYFGPGTRLTVT.

This clone was recorded at least ten times. The chain is built from TRBV27 and TRBJ1-2; tentative D call: TRBD1 (5 bases). V was shortened by 6 bases and J by 8 bases, with 16 bases between the two germline ends. The CDR3 is made up of 13 amino acids. Germline lookup yields CDR1 MNHEY and CDR2 SMNVEV (reference sequence). DNA of the CDR3: TGTGCCAGCAGCCCGATCGGGGCGTCGGGCTACACCTTC. Residues: CASSPIGASGYTF.

The chain uses TRBV5-1 and TRBJ2-1; D is unresolved. The CDR3 is 14 residues long. Germline-derived CDR1 and CDR2 are SGHRS and YFSETQ. V lost 4 bases and J lost 7, with 15 bases in between. CDR3 amino acids: CASSVVSAGNEQFF. The CDR3 DNA reads as TGCGCCAGCAGCGTGGTGTCAGCTGGGAATGAGCAGTTCTTC.

This clone has at least ten counts. The chain couples TRBV20-1 to TRBJ1-4; no clear D. Germline values: CDR1 DFQATT, CDR2 SNEGSKA (reference sequence). Trimming pared 5 bases from V and 0 bases from J, leaving 19 bases between. The CDR3 is made up of 17 amino acids. CDR3 coding DNA: TGCAGTGCTTCTACAAATAGAGACCCCTCAACTAATGAAAAACTGTTTTTT. This translates into CSASTNRDPSTNEKLFF.

Ten or more counts support this clone. This chain connects TRBV5-6 to TRBJ1-4, with a weak D call TRBD1 (5 bases). Germline-derived CDR1 and CDR2 are SGHDT and YYEEEE. The CDR3 spans 17 residues. Trimming took off 2 bases at V and 8 bases at J, with 22 bases between the two ends. The CDR3 loop is CASSFPQGTDRKEKLFF. The CDR3 DNA follows: TGTGCCAGCAGCTTCCCCCAGGGAACGGATCGAAAAGAAAAACTGTTTTTT.

A remark on this clone: The junction does not match germline at one end; this may be a read error. This chain links TRBV7-2 with TRBJ2-6, with 7 bases identical to TRBD2. From germline, CDR1 is SGHTA and CDR2 FQGNSA. This CDR3 is 15 amino acids long. The CDR3 is CASSLGGSGPNVLTF. The CDR3 nucleotides are TGTGCCAGCAGCCTGGGGGGGTCAGGGCCCAATGTCCTGACTTTC.

This clone was detected many times. The rearrangement links TRBV20-1 to TRBJ2-1; 9 bases fit TRBD1. CDR1 is DFQATT and CDR2 is SNEGSKA in the germline V gene (reference sequence). This CDR3 has 15 amino acids. V was clipped by 6 bases and J by 3 bases; unmatched bases: 9. For the CDR3, the DNA is TGCAGTGCAACCCTACCGGACAGGGGCTACAATGAGCAGTTCTTC. Encoded protein: CSATLPDRGYNEQFF.

The chain carries TRBV11-2 and TRBJ2-1; the D gene is possibly TRBD1 (5 bases). This CDR3 spans 15 amino acids. Between the trimmed V and J ends, which lost 5 bases and 4 bases, there was a span of 15 bases. Germline V gene data show CDR1 as SGHAT and CDR2 as FQNNGV. The CDR3 loop reads CASSINPTEYNEQFF. CDR3 DNA: TGTGCCAGCAGCATCAACCCGACAGAATACAATGAGCAGTTCTTC.

This clone came up a few times. The CDR3 protein is CASSLRTGQSYSPLHF. The CDR3 region has the DNA TGTGCCAGCAGTTTACGGACGGGACAGAGTTATTCACCCCTCCACTTT. This sequence joins TRBV28 and TRBJ1-6; 7 bases are shared with TRBD1. V dropped 2 bases and J dropped 8; count of bases not matched to a gene: 9. This CDR3 contains 16 residues. The germline V gene has CDR1 MDHEN and CDR2 SYDVKM.

As to this clone: It may be a read error: a sequence one base away is much more abundant. This chain links TRBV20-1 with TRBJ2-2; no firm D call. In germline, CDR1 is DFQATT, CDR2 SNEGSKA (reference sequence). This CDR3 comprises 14 residues. DNA for the CDR3: TGCAGTGCTAGTTCAGGAGCGAACACCGGGCAGCTGTTTTTT. Protein product: CSASSGANTGQLFF.

V gene TRBV12-3 or TRBV12-4 combines with J gene TRBJ2-1, with TRBD2 matching 9 bases. The CDR3 is made up of 15 amino acids. The junction had 4 bases not matched to a gene; V was cut back by 3 bases and J by 4 bases. CDR3 residues: CASSLSGRFYNEQFF. The CDR3 nucleotides are TGTGCCAGCAGTTTGAGCGGGAGGTTTTACAATGAGCAGTTCTTC.

In DNA form, the CDR3 reads TGTGCCAGCAGGATACTAGCGGTCACTGGATGCAATGAGCAGTTCTTC. This sequence encodes CASRILAVTGCNEQFF. The chain is built from TRBV6-2 or TRBV6-3 and TRBJ2-1; 8 positions match TRBD2. V shed 6 bases, J shed 6 bases, and the junction held 13 bases outside the gene matches. This CDR3 is 16 amino acids long. Looked up from germline, CDR1 is MNHEY and CDR2 is SVGEGT.

This clone was seen many times. The V and J genes are TRBV5-8 and TRBJ1-1; D remains ambiguous. Trimming stripped 1 base from V and 5 bases from J, with 6 bases between. This CDR3 contains 12 residues. Germline V gene lookup returns CDR1 SGHTS and CDR2 YDEGEE. CDR3 sequence: CASSLFRTEAFF. The CDR3 DNA reads TGTGCCAGCAGCTTGTTCCGAACTGAAGCTTTCTTT.

This clone was seen many times. This chain joins TRBV20-1 and TRBJ2-7; 13 bases map to TRBD2. Germline CDR1 reads DFQATT; CDR2 reads SNEGSKA (reference sequence). Germline trimming cut 5 bases from V and 4 bases from J; bases unmatched to any gene: 8. The CDR3 consists of 15 residues. CDR3 residues: CSASRTSGSRYEQYF. CDR3 DNA sequence: TGCAGTGCTTCTCGGACTAGCGGGAGTAGGTACGAGCAGTACTTC.

The gene calls are TRBV20-1 and TRBJ1-1; perhaps TRBD1 as D (5 bases). Trimming pared 0 bases from V and 4 bases from J, leaving 15 bases between. This CDR3 has 15 amino acids. The germline V gene has CDR1 DFQATT and CDR2 SNEGSKA (reference sequence). The CDR3 region is CSARDGGDWGTEAFF. In DNA, the CDR3 is TGCAGTGCTAGAGATGGGGGGGATTGGGGCACTGAAGCTTTCTTT.

This clone was detected a few times. The chain uses TRBV20-1 and TRBJ2-1; 7 positions match TRBD2. J lost 5 bases, V lost 5 bases, and 9 bases had no gene match. The CDR3 contains 14 residues. Germline CDR1 is DFQATT and CDR2 is SNEGSKA (reference sequence). The CDR3 spells CSAVLAVCHNEQFF. DNA of the CDR3: TGCAGTGCTGTCCTAGCGGTATGCCACAATGAGCAGTTCTTC.

This clone was detected a few times. A much larger clone is a single base away; this may be a read error. The gene calls are TRBV20-1 and TRBJ1-3, with D maybe TRBD1 (5 bases). V shed 4 bases and J shed 0 bases, with 19 bases lying between them. The germline CDR1 and CDR2 sequences are DFQATT and SNEGSKA (reference sequence). This CDR3 is 17 amino acids long. DNA of the CDR3: TGCAGTGCTATGGTGCGTCCGGGACTTCTCTCTGGAAACACCATATATTTT. As protein: CSAMVRPGLLSGNTIYF.

This clone was observed a few times. The chain links TRBV5-6 to TRBJ1-1, with D hard to call. CDR3 length: 16 residues. Trimming removed 2 bases at V and 0 bases at J, with 14 bases between. The germline gives CDR1 SGHDT, CDR2 YYEEEE. The CDR3 here is CASSFGAPHMNTEAFF. The CDR3 bases are TGTGCCAGCAGCTTTGGAGCGCCCCACATGAACACTGAAGCTTTCTTT.

A remark on this clone: One end of the junction varies from germline; a read error may be responsible. V is TRBV20-1 and J is TRBJ2-7, with D tentatively TRBD1 or TRBD2 (5 bases each). Per the germline V gene, CDR1 is DFQATT and CDR2 is SNEGSKA (reference sequence). The CDR3 sequence is 15 residues long. CDR3 bases: TGCAGTTCTAGAGGGGTCGTCCATAGCTCCTACGAGCAGTACTTC. Translating it yields CSSRGVVHSSYEQYF.